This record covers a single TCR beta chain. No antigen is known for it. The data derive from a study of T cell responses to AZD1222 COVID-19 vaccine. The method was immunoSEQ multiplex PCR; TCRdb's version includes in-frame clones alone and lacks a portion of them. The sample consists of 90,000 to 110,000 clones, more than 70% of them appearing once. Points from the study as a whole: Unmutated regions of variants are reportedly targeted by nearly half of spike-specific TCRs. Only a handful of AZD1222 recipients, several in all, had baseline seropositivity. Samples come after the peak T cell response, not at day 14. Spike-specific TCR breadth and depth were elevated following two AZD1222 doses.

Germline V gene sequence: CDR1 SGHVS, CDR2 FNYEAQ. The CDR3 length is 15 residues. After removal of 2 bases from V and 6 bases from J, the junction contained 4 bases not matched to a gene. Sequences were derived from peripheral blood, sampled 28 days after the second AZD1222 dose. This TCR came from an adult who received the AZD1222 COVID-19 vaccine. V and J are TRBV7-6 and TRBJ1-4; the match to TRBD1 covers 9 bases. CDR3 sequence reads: CASSLRDRVDEKLFF. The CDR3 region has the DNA TGTGCCAGCAGCTTAAGGGACAGGGTAGATGAAAAACTGTTTTTT.